This entry describes one TCR beta chain. This entry is derived from a study of blood T cell repertoires in COVID-19. Across the study: The United States, Italy and Spain were the sources of the acute and convalescent COVID-19 samples. Nucleic acid was either cDNA or gDNA, and it came from T cells, B-cell-depleted T cells, or PBMCs.

There are 14 residues in the CDR3. V lost 5 bases to trimming and J lost 3 bases; unmatched junction nucleotides: 6. From germline, CDR1 is SGHAT and CDR2 FQDESV (reference sequence). Authors' data handling: Amplification of reference gene primers was used by the study to estimate nucleated cell counts. The method was immunoSEQ multiplex PCR; TCRdb's version includes in-frame clones alone and lacks a portion of them. V, J and clone size derive from that table, while D and trimming were established from the DNA sequence. The table records roughly 160,000 clones, approximately 90% of them present only once.

Sequenced material: peripheral blood. The receptor was isolated from a man aged 50-59 years who had recovered from COVID-19. J is TRBJ2-7 and V is TRBV11-1; TRBD1 matches 8 bases. This chain's CDR3 is CASSQLTGGYEQYF. The CDR3, as DNA: TGTGCCAGCAGCCAATTAACAGGGGGCTACGAGCAGTACTTC.